The 9 T cell receptor beta chains listed next were all sequenced from one sample in a study of blood T cell repertoires in COVID-19 (dated by TCRdb to about 2020). Libraries were built with the immunoSEQ multiplex PCR assay. TCRdb provides this immuneACCESS table in a form limited to in-frame rearrangements. Some clones are lacking; in checked studies, under half of them reflect an unresolved V gene, and why the rest are absent is not known. The sample table holds fewer than 300,000 clones, of which 75% to 90% were seen once. 2% to 3% of the sample goes to the ten largest clones. The specimen sequenced was PBMCs or T cells enriched from blood (not recorded which). Receptor source: a woman aged 45-60 years who had recovered from COVID-19.

This chain links TRBV5-4 with TRBJ1-6; 7 positions match TRBD1. V was clipped by 3 bases and J by 8 bases; unmatched bases: 11. The germline V gene has CDR1 SGHNT and CDR2 YYREEE (reference sequence). The length of the CDR3 is 16 residues. The chain's CDR3 is CASSSLGGQPHSPLHF. Here the CDR3 DNA reads TGTGCCAGCAGCTCCCTAGGGGGACAGCCACATTCACCCCTCCACTTT.

This clone has more than one count but fewer than ten. The chain carries TRBV19 and TRBJ2-2, with 7 bases matching TRBD1. The V gene end was trimmed by 2 bases and the J gene end by 4 bases; junction bases not matched to a gene: 4. The CDR3 runs 15 residues. Per germline, CDR1 LNHDA and CDR2 SQIVND (reference sequence). The CDR3 loop reads CASSIWTGSTGELFF. The DNA of the CDR3 is TGTGCCAGTAGTATATGGACAGGTTCCACCGGGGAGCTGTTTTTT.

The V gene is TRBV5-4, the J gene TRBJ1-4; TRBD1 aligns across 7 bases. Germline V gives CDR1 SGHNT, CDR2 YYREEE (reference sequence). CDR3 length equals 15 residues. J was trimmed by 3 bases and V by 2 bases; bases with no gene match: 4. The CDR3 protein is CASSLQGTANEKLFF. The CDR3 DNA reads as TGTGCCAGCAGCTTACAGGGGACGGCTAATGAAAAACTGTTTTTT. The full variable domain, completed using reference TRBV5-4 and TRBJ1-4, is ETGVTQSPTHLIKTRGQQVTLRCSSQSGHNTVSWYQQALGQGPQFIFQYYREEENGRGNFPPRFSGLQFPNYSSELNVNALELDDSALYLCASSLQGTANEKLFFGSGTQLSVL.

The chain has TRBV5-6 and TRBJ2-1; D unclear. The ends were cut back, 1 base at V and 9 bases at J, with 5 bases in the middle. The germline gives CDR1 SGHDT, CDR2 YYEEEE. The CDR3 extends over 11 amino acids. The CDR3 is CASSLLSEQFF. The CDR3 nucleotides are TGTGCCAGCAGCTTGTTGAGTGAGCAGTTCTTC.

The V call is TRBV7-9, the J call TRBJ2-3; 7 nucleotides match TRBD1. The CDR3 runs 14 residues. J was trimmed by 1 base and V by 9 bases; bases with no gene match: 7. Germline lookup yields CDR1 SEHNR and CDR2 FQNEAQ (reference sequence). The CDR3 bases are TGTGCCAGTAGGGGGCCGGTCGGCACAGATACGCAGTATTTT. Encoded protein: CASRGPVGTDTQYF.

A note on this clone: This sample includes further DNA sequences coding for the same CDR3. The J gene is TRBJ1-4, the V gene TRBV18; possibly TRBD1 for D (5 bases). CDR3 size: 13 residues. Germline V gene sequence: CDR1 KGHSH, CDR2 LQKENI. V dropped 6 bases and J dropped 8 bases, with 13 bases sitting between them. The CDR3 loop is CASSPGQGEKLFF. Here the CDR3 DNA reads TGTGCCAGCTCTCCCGGGCAGGGAGAAAAACTGTTTTTT.

This sequence joins TRBV7-8 and TRBJ1-3; 8 positions agree with TRBD1. The trim removed 5 bases at V and 4 bases at J, leaving 10 bases unmatched. CDR1 and CDR2 from the germline V gene are SGHVS and FQNEAQ. The length of the CDR3 is 16 residues. The DNA for the CDR3 is TGTGCCAGCAGCGCGGACAGGGAGCCGTTGGGAAACACCATATATTTT. Translated, it gives CASSADREPLGNTIYF.

This chain uses TRBV19 with TRBJ1-1; D gene ambiguous. This CDR3 has 13 residues. Per germline, CDR1 LNHDA and CDR2 SQIVND (reference sequence). V shed 3 bases and J shed 1 base, with 6 bases lying between them. The CDR3 sequence is CASSMGSNTEAFF. The CDR3, as DNA: TGTGCCAGTAGTATGGGCTCGAACACTGAAGCTTTCTTT.

This chain uses TRBV7-3 with TRBJ2-3, with 10 bases matching TRBD1. The ends lost 1 base at V and 5 bases at J; junction bases unmatched: 3. The germline gives CDR1 SGHTA, CDR2 FQGTGA. The CDR3 contains 15 residues. CDR3 nucleotides: TGTGCCAGCAGCTTAAGGGACAGGGGTAGAGATACGCAGTATTTT. The encoded protein is CASSLRDRGRDTQYF.